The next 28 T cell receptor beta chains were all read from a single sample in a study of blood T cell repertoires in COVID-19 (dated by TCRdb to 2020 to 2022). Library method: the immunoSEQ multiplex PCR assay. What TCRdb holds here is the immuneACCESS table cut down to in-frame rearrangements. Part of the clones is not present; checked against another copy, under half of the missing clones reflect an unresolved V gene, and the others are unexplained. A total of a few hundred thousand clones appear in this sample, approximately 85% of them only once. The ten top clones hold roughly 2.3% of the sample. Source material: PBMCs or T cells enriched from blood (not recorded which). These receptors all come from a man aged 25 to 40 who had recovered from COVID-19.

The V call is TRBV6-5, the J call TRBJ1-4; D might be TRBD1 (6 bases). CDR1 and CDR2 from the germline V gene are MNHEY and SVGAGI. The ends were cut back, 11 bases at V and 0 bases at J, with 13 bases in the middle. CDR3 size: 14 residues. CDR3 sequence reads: CASGRGPTNEKLFF. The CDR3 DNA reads TGTGCCTCTGGCAGGGGACCAACTAATGAAAAACTGTTTTTT.

CDR3 DNA sequence: TGCGCCAGCAGCTCCGAGGGTTCTAGCGGGGACACCGGGGAGCTGTTTTTT. Translated, it gives CASSSEGSSGDTGELFF. The chain links TRBV5-1 to TRBJ2-2, with 9 bases lining up with TRBD2. The CDR3 consists of 17 residues. The germline gives CDR1 SGHRS, CDR2 YFSETQ. Trimming cost V 3 bases and J 3 bases; bases outside gene matches: 9.

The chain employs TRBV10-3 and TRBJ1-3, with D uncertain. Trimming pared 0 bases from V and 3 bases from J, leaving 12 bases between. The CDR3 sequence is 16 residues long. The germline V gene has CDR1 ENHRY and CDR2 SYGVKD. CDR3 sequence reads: CAISESAGFGGNTIYF. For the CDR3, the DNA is TGTGCCATCAGTGAGTCGGCCGGGTTTGGTGGAAACACCATATATTTT.

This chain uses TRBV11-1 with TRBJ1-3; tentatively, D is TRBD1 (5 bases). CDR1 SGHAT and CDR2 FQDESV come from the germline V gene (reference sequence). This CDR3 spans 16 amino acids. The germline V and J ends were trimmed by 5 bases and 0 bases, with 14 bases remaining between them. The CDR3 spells CASSNWGSRSGNTIYF. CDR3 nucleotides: TGTGCCAGCAGCAACTGGGGCAGTCGCTCTGGAAACACCATATATTTT.

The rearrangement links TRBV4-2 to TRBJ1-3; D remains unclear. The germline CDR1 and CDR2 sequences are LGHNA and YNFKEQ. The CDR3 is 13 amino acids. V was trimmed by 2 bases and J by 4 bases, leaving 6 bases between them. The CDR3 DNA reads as TGTGCCAGCAGCCAAATACAGGGAAACACCATATATTTT. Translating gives CASSQIQGNTIYF.

CDR3 nucleotide sequence: TGCGCCAGCAGCCAAGAAGTGACAGTGAGGTACGAGCAGTACTTC. Translated, it gives CASSQEVTVRYEQYF. The chain is built from TRBV4-3 and TRBJ2-7; possible D gene TRBD1, 5 bases. The CDR3 spans 15 residues. The germline CDR1 and CDR2 sequences are LGHNA and YSLEER. The V end was cut by 0 bases, the J end by 4 bases, with 13 bases between.

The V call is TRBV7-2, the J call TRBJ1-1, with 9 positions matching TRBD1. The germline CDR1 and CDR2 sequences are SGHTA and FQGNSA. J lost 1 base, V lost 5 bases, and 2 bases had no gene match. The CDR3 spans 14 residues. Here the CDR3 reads CASSVTGGNTEAFF. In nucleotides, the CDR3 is TGTGCCAGCAGCGTGACAGGGGGGAACACTGAAGCTTTCTTT. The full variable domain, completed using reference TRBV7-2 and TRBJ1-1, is GAGVSQSPSNKVTEKGKDVELRCDPISGHTALYWYRQSLGQGLEFLIYFQGNSAPDKSGLPSDRFSAERTGGSVSTLTIQRTQQEDSAVYLCASSVTGGNTEAFFGQGTRLTVV.

Here the CDR3 reads CASSVSNSPLHF. CDR3 nucleotide sequence: TGTGCCAGCAGCGTGAGTAATTCACCCCTCCACTTT. V is TRBV9 and J is TRBJ1-6; D not certain. Germline assignment: CDR1 SGDLS and CDR2 YYNGEE. This CDR3 comprises 12 residues. V lost 2 bases and J 6 bases, leaving 3 bases between the germline ends.

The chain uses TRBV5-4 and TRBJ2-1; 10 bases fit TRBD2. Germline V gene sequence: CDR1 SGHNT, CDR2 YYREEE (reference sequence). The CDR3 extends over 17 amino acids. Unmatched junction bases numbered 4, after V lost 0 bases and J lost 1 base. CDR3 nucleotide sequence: TGTGCCAGCAGCTTGGGAGGTAGCGGGGGGTCCTACAATGAGCAGTTCTTC. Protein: CASSLGGSGGSYNEQFF.

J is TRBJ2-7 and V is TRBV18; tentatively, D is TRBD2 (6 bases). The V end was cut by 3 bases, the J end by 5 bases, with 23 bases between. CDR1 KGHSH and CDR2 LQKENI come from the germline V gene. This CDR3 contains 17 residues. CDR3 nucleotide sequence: TGTGCCAGCTCACCCCCTAAGGAGCAGAGGAGGGCCAACGAGCAGTACTTC. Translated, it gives CASSPPKEQRRANEQYF.

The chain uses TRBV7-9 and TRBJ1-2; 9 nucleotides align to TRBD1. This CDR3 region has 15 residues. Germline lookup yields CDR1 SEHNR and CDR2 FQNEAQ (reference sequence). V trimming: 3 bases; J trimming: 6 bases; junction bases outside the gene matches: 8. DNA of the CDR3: TGTGCCAGCAGCTTCAGTCCGGGACAGGGAAATGGCTACACCTTC. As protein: CASSFSPGQGNGYTF. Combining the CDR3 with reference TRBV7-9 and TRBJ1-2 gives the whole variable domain DTGVSQNPRHKITKRGQNVTFRCDPISEHNRLYWYRQTLGQGPEFLTYFQNEAQLEKSRLLSDRFSAERPKGSFSTLEIQRTEQGDSAMYLCASSFSPGQGNGYTFGSGTRLTVV.

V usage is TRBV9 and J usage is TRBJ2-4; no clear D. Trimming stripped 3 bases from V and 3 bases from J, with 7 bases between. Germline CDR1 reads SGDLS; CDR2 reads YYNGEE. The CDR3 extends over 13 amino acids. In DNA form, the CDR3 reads TGTGCCAGCAGCGATAACAGCAAAAACATTCAGTACTTC. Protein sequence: CASSDNSKNIQYF. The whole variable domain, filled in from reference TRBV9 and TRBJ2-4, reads DSGVTQTPKHLITATGQRVTLRCSPRSGDLSVYWYQQSLDQGLQFLIQYYNGEERAKGNILERFSAQQFPDLHSELNLSSLELGDSALYFCASSDNSKNIQYFGAGTRLSVL.

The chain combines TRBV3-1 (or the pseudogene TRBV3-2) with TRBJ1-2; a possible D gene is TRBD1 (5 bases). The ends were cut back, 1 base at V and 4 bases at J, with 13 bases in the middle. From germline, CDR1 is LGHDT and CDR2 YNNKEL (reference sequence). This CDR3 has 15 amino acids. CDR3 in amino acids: CASSQGGSGIYGYTF. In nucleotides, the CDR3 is TGTGCCAGCAGCCAAGGGGGTTCAGGGATCTATGGCTACACCTTC.

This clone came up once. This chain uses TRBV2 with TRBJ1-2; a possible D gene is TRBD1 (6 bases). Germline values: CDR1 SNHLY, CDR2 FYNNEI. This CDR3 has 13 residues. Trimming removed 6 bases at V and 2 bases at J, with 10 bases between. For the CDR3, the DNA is TGTGCCAGCAGCGCAGGGGTAAACTATGGCTACACCTTC. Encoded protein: CASSAGVNYGYTF.

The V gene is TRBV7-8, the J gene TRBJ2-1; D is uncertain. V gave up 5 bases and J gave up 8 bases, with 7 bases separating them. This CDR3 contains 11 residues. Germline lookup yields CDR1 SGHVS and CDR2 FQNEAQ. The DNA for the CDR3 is TGTGCCAGCAGCCCATTGTATGAGCAGTTCTTC. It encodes CASSPLYEQFF. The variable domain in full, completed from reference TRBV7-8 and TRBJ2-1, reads GAGVSQSPRYKVAKRGQDVALRCDPISGHVSLFWYQQALGQGPEFLTYFQNEAQLDKSGLPSDRFFAERPEGSVSTLKIQRTQQEDSAVYLCASSPLYEQFFGPGTRLTVL.

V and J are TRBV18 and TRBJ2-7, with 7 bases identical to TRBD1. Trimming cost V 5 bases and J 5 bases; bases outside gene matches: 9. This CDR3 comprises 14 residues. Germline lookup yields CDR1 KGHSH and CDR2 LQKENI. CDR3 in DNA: TGTGCCAGCTCAGCCAGGACAGGAGACCACGAGCAGTACTTC. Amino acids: CASSARTGDHEQYF.

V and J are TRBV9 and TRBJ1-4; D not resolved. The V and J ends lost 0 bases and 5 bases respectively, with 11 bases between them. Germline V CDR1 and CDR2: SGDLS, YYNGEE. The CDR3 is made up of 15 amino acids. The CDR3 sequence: CASSVATGSNEKLFF. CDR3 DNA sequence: TGTGCCAGCAGCGTAGCTACGGGGTCAAATGAAAAACTGTTTTTT.

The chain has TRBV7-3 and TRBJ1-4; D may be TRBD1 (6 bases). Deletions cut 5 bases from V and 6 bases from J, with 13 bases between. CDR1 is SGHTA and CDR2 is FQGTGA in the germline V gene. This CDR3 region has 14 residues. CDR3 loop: CASSLYRTDEKLFF. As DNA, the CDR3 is TGTGCCAGCAGCCTTTACCGGACAGATGAAAAACTGTTTTTT. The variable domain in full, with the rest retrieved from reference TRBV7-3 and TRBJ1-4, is GAGVSQTPSNKVTEKGKYVELRCDPISGHTALYWYRQSLGQGPEFLIYFQGTGAADDSGLPNDRFFAVRPEGSVSTLKIQRTERGDSAVYLCASSLYRTDEKLFFGSGTQLSVL.

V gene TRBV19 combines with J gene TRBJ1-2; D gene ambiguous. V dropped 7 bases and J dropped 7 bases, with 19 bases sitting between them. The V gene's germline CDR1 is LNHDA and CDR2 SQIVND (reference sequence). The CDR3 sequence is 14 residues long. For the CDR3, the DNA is TGTGCCAGTACTATTCCCGGGAGTCTTATTGGCTACACCTTC. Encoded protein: CASTIPGSLIGYTF.

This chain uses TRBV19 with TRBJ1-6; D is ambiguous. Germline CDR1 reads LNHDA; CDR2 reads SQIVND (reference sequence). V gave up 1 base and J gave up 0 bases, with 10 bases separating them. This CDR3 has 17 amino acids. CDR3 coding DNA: TGTGCCAGTAGTATAGGAGGCAGCAGCTCCTATAATTCACCCCTCCACTTT. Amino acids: CASSIGGSSSYNSPLHF. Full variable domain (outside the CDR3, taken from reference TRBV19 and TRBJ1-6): DGGITQSPKYLFRKEGQNVTLSCEQNLNHDAMYWYRQDPGQGLRLIYYSQIVNDFQKGDIAEGYSVSREKKESFPLTVTSAQKNPTAFYLCASSIGGSSSYNSPLHFGNGTRLTVT.

The CDR3 nucleotides read TGTGCCAGCTGCAGACTAGCACCAGATACGCAGTATTTT. Encoded protein: CASCRLAPDTQYF. The V and J genes are TRBV6-5 and TRBJ2-3; 7 positions agree with TRBD2. With V trimmed by 8 bases and J by 4 bases, 6 bases remained unmatched. The germline V gene has CDR1 MNHEY and CDR2 SVGAGI. There are 13 residues in the CDR3.

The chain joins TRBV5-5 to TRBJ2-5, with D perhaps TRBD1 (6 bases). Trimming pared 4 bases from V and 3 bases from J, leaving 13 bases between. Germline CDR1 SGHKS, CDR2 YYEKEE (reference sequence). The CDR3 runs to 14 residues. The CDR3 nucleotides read TGTGCCAGCAGCCCTACGGCAGGGGAAGAGACCCAGTACTTC. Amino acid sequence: CASSPTAGEETQYF.

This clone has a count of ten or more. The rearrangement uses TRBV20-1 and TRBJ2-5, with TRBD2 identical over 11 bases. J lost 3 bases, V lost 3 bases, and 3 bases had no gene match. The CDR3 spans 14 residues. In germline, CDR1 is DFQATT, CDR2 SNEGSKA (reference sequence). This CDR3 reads CSASSGGAEETQYF. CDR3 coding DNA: TGCAGTGCTAGTAGCGGGGGGGCTGAAGAGACCCAGTACTTC.

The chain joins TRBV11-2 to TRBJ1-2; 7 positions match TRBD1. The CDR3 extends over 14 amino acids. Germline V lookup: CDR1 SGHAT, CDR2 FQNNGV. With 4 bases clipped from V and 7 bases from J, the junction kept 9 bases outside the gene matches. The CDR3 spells CASSSQQGIGGYTF. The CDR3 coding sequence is TGTGCCAGCAGCTCCCAACAGGGGATAGGTGGCTACACCTTC.

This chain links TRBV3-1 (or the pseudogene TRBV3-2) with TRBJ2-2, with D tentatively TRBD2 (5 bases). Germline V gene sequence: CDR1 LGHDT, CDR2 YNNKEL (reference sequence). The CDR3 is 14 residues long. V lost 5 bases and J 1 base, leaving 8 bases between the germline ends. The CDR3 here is CASSAGLNTGELFF. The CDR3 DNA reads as TGTGCCAGCAGCGCCGGACTGAACACCGGGGAGCTGTTTTTT.

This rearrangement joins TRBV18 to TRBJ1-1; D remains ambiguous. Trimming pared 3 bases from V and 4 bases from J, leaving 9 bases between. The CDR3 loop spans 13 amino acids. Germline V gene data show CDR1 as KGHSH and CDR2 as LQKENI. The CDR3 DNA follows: TGTGCCAGCTCACCTCAGGATGGCACTGAAGCTTTCTTT. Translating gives CASSPQDGTEAFF.

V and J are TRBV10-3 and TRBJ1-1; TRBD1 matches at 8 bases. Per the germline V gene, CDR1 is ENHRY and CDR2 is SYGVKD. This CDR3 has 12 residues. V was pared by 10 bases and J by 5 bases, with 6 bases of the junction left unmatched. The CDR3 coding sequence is TGTGCCACCGGACAGGGTATTACTGAAGCTTTCTTT. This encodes CATGQGITEAFF.

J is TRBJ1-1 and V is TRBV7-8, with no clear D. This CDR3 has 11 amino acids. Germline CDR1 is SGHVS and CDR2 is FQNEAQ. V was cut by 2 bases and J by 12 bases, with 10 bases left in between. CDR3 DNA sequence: TGTGCCAGCAGCTTACCAGGTGTTACTTTCTTT. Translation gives CASSLPGVTFF.